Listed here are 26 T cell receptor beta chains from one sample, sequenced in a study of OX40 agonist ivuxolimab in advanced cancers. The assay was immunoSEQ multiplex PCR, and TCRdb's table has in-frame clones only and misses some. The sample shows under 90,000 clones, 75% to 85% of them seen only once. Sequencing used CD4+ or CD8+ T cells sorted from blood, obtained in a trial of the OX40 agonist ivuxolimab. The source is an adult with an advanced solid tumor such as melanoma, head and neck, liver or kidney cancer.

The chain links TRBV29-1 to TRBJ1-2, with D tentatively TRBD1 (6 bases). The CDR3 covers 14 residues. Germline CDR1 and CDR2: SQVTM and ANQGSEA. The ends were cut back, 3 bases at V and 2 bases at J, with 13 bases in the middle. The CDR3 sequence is CSVDRDTTNYGYTF. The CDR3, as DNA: TGCAGCGTTGATCGGGACACAACAAACTATGGCTACACCTTC.

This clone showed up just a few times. This chain's CDR3 is CASSPMTGGEAFF. CDR3 coding DNA: TGTGCCAGCTCACCGATGACAGGGGGTGAAGCTTTCTTT. The chain employs TRBV18 and TRBJ1-1; 9 positions match TRBD1. The germline CDR1 and CDR2 sequences are KGHSH and LQKENI. V lost 3 bases, J lost 7 bases, and 3 bases stayed unmatched. CDR3 length: 13 amino acids.

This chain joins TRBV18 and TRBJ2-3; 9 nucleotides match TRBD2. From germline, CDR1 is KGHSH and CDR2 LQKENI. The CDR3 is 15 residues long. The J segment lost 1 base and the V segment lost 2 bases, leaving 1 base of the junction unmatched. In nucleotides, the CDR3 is TGTGCCAGCTCACCAAAGCGGGGGGGCACAGATACGCAGTATTTT. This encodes CASSPKRGGTDTQYF.

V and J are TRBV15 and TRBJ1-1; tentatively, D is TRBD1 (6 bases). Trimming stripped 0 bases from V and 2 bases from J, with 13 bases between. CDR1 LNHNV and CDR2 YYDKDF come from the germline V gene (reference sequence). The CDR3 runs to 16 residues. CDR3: CATSREGGTKNTEAFF. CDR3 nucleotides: TGTGCCACCAGCAGAGAGGGGGGCACTAAAAACACTGAAGCTTTCTTT.

In nucleotides, the CDR3 is TGTGCCAGCAGCCCTCCTACAGGGGTTGGGGGCTACACCTTC. It yields the protein CASSPPTGVGGYTF. The chain carries TRBV5-4 and TRBJ1-2, with 7 positions matching TRBD1. CDR1 and CDR2 from the germline V gene are SGHNT and YYREEE (reference sequence). Trimming removed 4 bases from V and 8 bases from J; junction bases left unmatched: 11. This CDR3 is 14 amino acids long.

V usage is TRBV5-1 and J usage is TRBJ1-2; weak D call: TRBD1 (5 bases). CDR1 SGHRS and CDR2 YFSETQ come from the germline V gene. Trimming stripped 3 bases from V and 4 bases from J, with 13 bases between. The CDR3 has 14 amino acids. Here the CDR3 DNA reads TGCGCCAGCAGCTCATCCCGGGACTTCTATGGCTACACCTTC. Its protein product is CASSSSRDFYGYTF.

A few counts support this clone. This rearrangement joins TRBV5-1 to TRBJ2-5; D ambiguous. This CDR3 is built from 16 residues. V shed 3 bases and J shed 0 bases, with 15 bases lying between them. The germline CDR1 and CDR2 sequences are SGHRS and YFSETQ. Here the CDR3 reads CASSSPVIGDQETQYF. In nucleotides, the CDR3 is TGCGCCAGCAGCTCTCCGGTGATCGGCGACCAAGAGACCCAGTACTTC.

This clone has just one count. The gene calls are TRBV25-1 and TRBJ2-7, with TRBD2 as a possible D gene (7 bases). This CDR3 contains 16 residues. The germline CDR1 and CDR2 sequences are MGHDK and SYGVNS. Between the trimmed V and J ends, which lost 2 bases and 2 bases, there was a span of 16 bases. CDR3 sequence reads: CASSEGGGEGTYEQYF. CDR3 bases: TGTGCCAGCAGTGAAGGGGGGGGCGAAGGTACCTACGAGCAGTACTTC.

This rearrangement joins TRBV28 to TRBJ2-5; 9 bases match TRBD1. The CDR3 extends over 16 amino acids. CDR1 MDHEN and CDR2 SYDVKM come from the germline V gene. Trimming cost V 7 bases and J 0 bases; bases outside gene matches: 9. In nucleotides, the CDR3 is TGTGCCAGCACTCTGGGACAGGGAGGTTACCAAGAGACCCAGTACTTC. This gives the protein CASTLGQGGYQETQYF.

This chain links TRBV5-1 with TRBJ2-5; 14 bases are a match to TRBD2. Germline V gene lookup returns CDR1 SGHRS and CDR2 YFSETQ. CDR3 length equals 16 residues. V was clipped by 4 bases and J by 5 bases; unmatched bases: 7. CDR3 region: CASSPGLAGAGETQYF. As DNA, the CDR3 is TGCGCCAGCAGCCCGGGACTAGCGGGGGCGGGTGAGACCCAGTACTTC.

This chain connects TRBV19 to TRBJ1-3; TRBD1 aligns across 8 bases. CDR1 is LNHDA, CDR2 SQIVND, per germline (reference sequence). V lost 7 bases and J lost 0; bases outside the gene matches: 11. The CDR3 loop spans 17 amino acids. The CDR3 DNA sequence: TGTGCCAGTACCCCTCCGGGACAGGAAAGCTCTGGAAACACCATATATTTT. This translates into CASTPPGQESSGNTIYF.

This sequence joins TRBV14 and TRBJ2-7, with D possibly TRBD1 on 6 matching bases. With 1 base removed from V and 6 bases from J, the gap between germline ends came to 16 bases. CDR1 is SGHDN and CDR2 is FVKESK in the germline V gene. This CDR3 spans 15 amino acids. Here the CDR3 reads CASSQASGARSEQYF. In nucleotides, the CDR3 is TGTGCCAGCAGCCAAGCTTCAGGGGCGCGTAGCGAGCAGTACTTC.

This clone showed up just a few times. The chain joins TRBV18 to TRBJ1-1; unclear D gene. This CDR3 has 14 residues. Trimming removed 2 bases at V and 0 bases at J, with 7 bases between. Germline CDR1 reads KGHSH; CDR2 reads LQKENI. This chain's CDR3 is CASSPSVMNTEAFF. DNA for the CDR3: TGTGCCAGCTCACCATCAGTTATGAACACTGAAGCTTTCTTT.

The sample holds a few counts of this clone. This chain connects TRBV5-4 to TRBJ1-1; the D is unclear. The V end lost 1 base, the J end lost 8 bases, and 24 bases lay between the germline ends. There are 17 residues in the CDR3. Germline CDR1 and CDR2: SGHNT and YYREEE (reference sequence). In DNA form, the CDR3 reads TGTGCCAGCAGCTTGAAGAAAAAGAGTAAAACCATAGCAGAAGCTTTCTTT. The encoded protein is CASSLKKKSKTIAEAFF. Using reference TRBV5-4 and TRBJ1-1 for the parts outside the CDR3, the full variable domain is ETGVTQSPTHLIKTRGQQVTLRCSSQSGHNTVSWYQQALGQGPQFIFQYYREEENGRGNFPPRFSGLQFPNYSSELNVNALELDDSALYLCASSLKKKSKTIAEAFFGQGTRLTVV.

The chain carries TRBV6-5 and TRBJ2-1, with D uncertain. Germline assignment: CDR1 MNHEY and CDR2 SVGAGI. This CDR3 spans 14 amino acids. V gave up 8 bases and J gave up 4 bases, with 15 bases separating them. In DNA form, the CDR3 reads TGTGCCAGCCGAAGCCTCGGCGGATACAATGAGCAGTTCTTC. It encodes CASRSLGGYNEQFF.

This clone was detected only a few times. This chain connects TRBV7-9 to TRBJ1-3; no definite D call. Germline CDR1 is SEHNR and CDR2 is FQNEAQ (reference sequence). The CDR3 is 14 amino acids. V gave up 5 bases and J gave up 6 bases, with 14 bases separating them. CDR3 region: CASSTTGWENTIYF. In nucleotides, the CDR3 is TGTGCCAGCAGCACCACCGGGTGGGAAAACACCATATATTTT. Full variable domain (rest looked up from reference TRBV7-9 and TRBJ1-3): DTGVSQNPRHKITKRGQNVTFRCDPISEHNRLYWYRQTLGQGPEFLTYFQNEAQLEKSRLLSDRFSAERPKGSFSTLEIQRTEQGDSAMYLCASSTTGWENTIYFGEGSWLTVV.

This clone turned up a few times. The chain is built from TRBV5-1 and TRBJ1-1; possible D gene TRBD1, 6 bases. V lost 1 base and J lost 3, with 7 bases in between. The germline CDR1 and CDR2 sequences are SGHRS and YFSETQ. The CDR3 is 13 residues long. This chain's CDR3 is CASSLNRDTEAFF. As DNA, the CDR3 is TGCGCCAGCAGCTTGAACAGGGACACTGAAGCTTTCTTT.

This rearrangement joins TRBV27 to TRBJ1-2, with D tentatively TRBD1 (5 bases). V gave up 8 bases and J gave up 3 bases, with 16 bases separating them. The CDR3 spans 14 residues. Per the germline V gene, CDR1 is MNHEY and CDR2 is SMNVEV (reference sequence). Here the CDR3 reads CASGSGGGYYGYTF. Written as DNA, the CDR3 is TGTGCCAGCGGATCGGGGGGGGGATACTATGGCTACACCTTC.

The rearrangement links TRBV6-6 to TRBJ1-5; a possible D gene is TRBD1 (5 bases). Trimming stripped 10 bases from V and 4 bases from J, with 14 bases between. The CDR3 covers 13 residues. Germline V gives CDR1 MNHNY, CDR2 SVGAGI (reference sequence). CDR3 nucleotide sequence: TGTGCCAACCGCCAGGGCCCGAATCAGCCCCAGCATTTT. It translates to CANRQGPNQPQHF.

The CDR3 DNA is TGTGCCAGCAGCCTGGTCTTGAGGGACAGGGTATTAGAGGATACGCAGTATTTT. Translated, it gives CASSLVLRDRVLEDTQYF. The genes are TRBV5-5 and TRBJ2-3; 9 bases line up with TRBD1. Unmatched junction bases numbered 18, after V lost 4 bases and J lost 6 bases. CDR3 length: 18 amino acids. In germline, CDR1 is SGHKS, CDR2 YYEKEE (reference sequence).

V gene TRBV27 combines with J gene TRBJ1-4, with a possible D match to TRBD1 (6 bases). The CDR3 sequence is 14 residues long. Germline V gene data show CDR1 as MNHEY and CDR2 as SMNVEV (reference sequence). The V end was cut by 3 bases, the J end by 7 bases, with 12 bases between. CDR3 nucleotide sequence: TGTGCCAGCAGTTTCAGGGGAATGGGTGAAAAACTGTTTTTT. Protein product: CASSFRGMGEKLFF.

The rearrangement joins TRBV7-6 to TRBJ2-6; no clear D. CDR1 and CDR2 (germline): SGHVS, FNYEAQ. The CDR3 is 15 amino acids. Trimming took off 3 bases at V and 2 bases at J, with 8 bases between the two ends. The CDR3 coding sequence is TGTGCCAGCAGCTTGGGTAGTGCTGGGGCCAACGTCCTGACTTTC. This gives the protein CASSLGSAGANVLTF.

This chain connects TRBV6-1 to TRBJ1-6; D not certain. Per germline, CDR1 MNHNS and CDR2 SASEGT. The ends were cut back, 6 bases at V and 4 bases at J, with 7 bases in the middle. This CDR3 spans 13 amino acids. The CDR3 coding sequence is TGTGCCAGCAGCCGGGAATATAATTCACCCCTCCACTTT. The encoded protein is CASSREYNSPLHF.

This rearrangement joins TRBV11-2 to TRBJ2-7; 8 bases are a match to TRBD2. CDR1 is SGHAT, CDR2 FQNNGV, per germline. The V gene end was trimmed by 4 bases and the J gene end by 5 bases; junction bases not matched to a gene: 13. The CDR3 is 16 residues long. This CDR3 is CASSSGGGLGSDEQYF. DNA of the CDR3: TGTGCCAGCAGCTCCGGGGGGGGATTAGGCTCAGACGAGCAGTACTTC.

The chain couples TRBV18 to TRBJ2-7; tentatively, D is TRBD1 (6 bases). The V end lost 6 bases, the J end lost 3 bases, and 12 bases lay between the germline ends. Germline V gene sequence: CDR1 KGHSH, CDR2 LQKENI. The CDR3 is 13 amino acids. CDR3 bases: TGTGCCAGCTCGCAAGCACAGGGCTACGAGCAGTACTTC. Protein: CASSQAQGYEQYF.

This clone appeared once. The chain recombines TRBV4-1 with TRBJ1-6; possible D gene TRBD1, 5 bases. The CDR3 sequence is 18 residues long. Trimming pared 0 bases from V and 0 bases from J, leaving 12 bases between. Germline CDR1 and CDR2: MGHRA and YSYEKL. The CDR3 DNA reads TGCGCCAGCAGCCAAGAAGGGACGGCGAGCTCCTATAATTCACCCCTCCACTTT. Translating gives CASSQEGTASSYNSPLHF.